This T cell receptor (beta chain) emerged from a study of shared clonotypes between healthy human individuals. Study as a whole: The study used three CD4 naive, three CD4 memory, two CD8 naive and one CD8 memory plate per donor.

The CDR3 has 14 residues. The germline V gene has CDR1 MNHNS and CDR2 SASEGT. The V and J ends lost 6 bases and 6 bases, in that order; junction bases with no gene match: 6. To note about this clone: Antigen specificity is unknown.

General study points: Among non-shared clonotypes, generation probabilities were lower than among those shared by all four donors. Some naive CD4 clonotypes, around 5%, turned up in common across several donors.

Over several immunoSEQ plates, each subset's genomic DNA was distributed in even portions. The data were produced by immunoSEQ multiplex PCR, yet TCRdb's version contains in-frame clones alone and is incomplete. Among 600,000 to 750,000 clones listed, roughly two thirds were seen once. The rearrangement joins TRBV6-1 to TRBJ1-5; 9 positions match TRBD1. Specimen: memory CD4+ T cells sorted from blood. Subset denoted: CD45RA-negative fraction. The sequence derives from a woman under 40 in good health. For the CDR3, the DNA is TGTGCCAGCAGCTCACAGGGGGCGGCTCAGCCCCAGCATTTT. Protein sequence: CASSSQGAAQPQHF.